Below, 6 T cell receptor beta chains from the same sample are listed, as sequenced in a study of blood T cell repertoires in COVID-19. The data were produced by immunoSEQ multiplex PCR, yet TCRdb's version contains in-frame clones alone and is incomplete. The data show under 200,000 clones, with over 70% seen just once and approximately 2.6% held by the top ten. Material: peripheral blood. The source is a man between 65 and 85 years old with acute or convalescent COVID-19.

The chain combines TRBV18 with TRBJ2-1; TRBD2 agrees at 8 bases. The CDR3 sequence is 16 residues long. The trim removed 6 bases at V and 0 bases at J, leaving 7 bases unmatched. The germline gives CDR1 KGHSH, CDR2 LQKENI. The CDR3 is CASSSVAGISYNEQFF. CDR3 bases: TGTGCCAGCTCCTCGGTAGCGGGGATCTCCTACAATGAGCAGTTCTTC. The variable domain in full, with the rest retrieved from reference TRBV18 and TRBJ2-1, is NAGVMQNPRHLVRRRGQEARLRCSPMKGHSHVYWYRQLPEEGLKFMVYLQKENIIDESGMPKERFSAEFPKEGPSILRIQQVVRGDSAAYFCASSSVAGISYNEQFFGPGTRLTVL.

V usage is TRBV29-1 and J usage is TRBJ2-1, with a tentative D call TRBD1 (5 bases). CDR1 and CDR2 from the germline V gene are SQVTM and ANQGSEA. V was trimmed by 3 bases and J by 10 bases, leaving 16 bases between them. This CDR3 comprises 13 residues. This chain's CDR3 is CSVEIGLQGEQFF. The CDR3 DNA is TGCAGCGTTGAGATAGGGCTCCAGGGAGAGCAGTTCTTC.

This clone has just a few counts. This chain links TRBV20-1 with TRBJ2-7; tentatively, D is TRBD2 (5 bases). CDR1 and CDR2 from the germline V gene are DFQATT and SNEGSKA (reference sequence). V was pared by 6 bases and J by 7 bases, with 13 bases between. The CDR3 extends over 11 amino acids. The CDR3 sequence is CSAPFGKEQYF. The CDR3, as DNA: TGCAGTGCCCCCTTCGGGAAAGAGCAGTACTTC.

In its sample, this clone was seen once. The V and J genes are TRBV7-3 and TRBJ2-3; TRBD1 aligns across 11 bases. The length of the CDR3 is 14 residues. The junction had 4 bases not matched to a gene; V was cut back by 5 bases and J by 6 bases. The germline V gene has CDR1 SGHTA and CDR2 FQGTGA. CDR3 loop: CASSRTGGSDTQYF. The CDR3, as DNA: TGTGCCAGCAGCCGGACAGGGGGCTCGGATACGCAGTATTTT.

This rearrangement joins TRBV10-3 to TRBJ1-5, with TRBD1 identical over 7 bases. The germline V gene has CDR1 ENHRY and CDR2 SYGVKD. The CDR3 length is 14 residues. V trimming: 10 bases; J trimming: 4 bases; junction bases outside the gene matches: 10. The CDR3 bases are TGTGCCACCCAACAGGGGCGCTTAAATCAGCCCCAGCATTTT. It is translated as CATQQGRLNQPQHF.

The chain employs TRBV28 and TRBJ1-5; a weak D match, TRBD1 (6 bases). The CDR3 is made up of 16 amino acids. V was pared by 7 bases and J by 6 bases, with 22 bases between. CDR1 is MDHEN, CDR2 SYDVKM, per germline. The CDR3: CASILDRPTRGQPQHF. DNA of the CDR3: TGTGCCAGCATCTTGGACAGACCCACCCGCGGTCAGCCCCAGCATTTT.